One and the same sample provided the 28 T cell receptor beta chains below, sequenced in a study of blood T cell repertoires in COVID-19. Assay used: immunoSEQ multiplex PCR; TCRdb lists only in-frame clones, some missing. The sample holds a few hundred thousand clones, around 88% seen once. Sequenced material: PBMCs or T cells enriched from blood (not recorded which). These receptors all stem from a woman in her thirties or forties who had recovered from COVID-19.

The genes are TRBV30 and TRBJ1-5, with 9 bases matching TRBD1. V lost 4 bases, J lost 7 bases, and 5 bases stayed unmatched. This CDR3 comprises 13 residues. Germline CDR1 GTSNPN, CDR2 SVGIG (reference sequence). The CDR3 loop is CAWTTTGGQPQHF. The CDR3 DNA sequence: TGTGCCTGGACTACTACAGGGGGCCAGCCCCAGCATTTT.

This chain connects TRBV9 to TRBJ2-3; D might be TRBD1 (5 bases). V shed 0 bases and J shed 1 base, with 9 bases lying between them. Per germline, CDR1 SGDLS and CDR2 YYNGEE. The CDR3 length is 15 residues. The CDR3 loop is CASSVEGVRTDTQYF. The CDR3, as DNA: TGTGCCAGCAGCGTAGAAGGGGTTCGCACAGATACGCAGTATTTT.

V usage is TRBV4-2 and J usage is TRBJ2-3, with D maybe TRBD1 (5 bases). The germline CDR1 and CDR2 sequences are LGHNA and YNFKEQ. The CDR3 is 15 residues long. V lost 1 base to trimming and J lost 1 base, with 9 bases between them. For the CDR3, the DNA is TGTGCCAGCAGCCAAGGGGGCCAACGCACAGATACGCAGTATTTT. Its translation: CASSQGGQRTDTQYF.

This clone was detected only once. V usage is TRBV28 and J usage is TRBJ1-4; D is possibly TRBD1 (6 bases). This CDR3 contains 15 residues. V was shortened by 6 bases and J by 6 bases, with 17 bases between the two germline ends. Per the germline V gene, CDR1 is MDHEN and CDR2 is SYDVKM. The CDR3 loop is CASSQRDTTDEKLFF. DNA of the CDR3: TGTGCCAGCAGCCAAAGGGACACAACCGATGAAAAACTGTTTTTT.

The chain joins TRBV15 to TRBJ1-1; D unresolved. The germline gives CDR1 LNHNV, CDR2 YYDKDF (reference sequence). Trimming took 0 bases from V and 2 from J, leaving 10 bases between them. This CDR3 has 15 amino acids. This CDR3 is CATSRDLLVNTEAFF. For the CDR3, the DNA is TGTGCCACCAGCAGAGATCTCCTAGTAAACACTGAAGCTTTCTTT.

In its sample, this clone was seen once. Here the CDR3 DNA reads TGCGCCAGCAGCCAGATATCAGGTAACTCTGGGGCCAACGTCCTGACTTTC. Encoded protein: CASSQISGNSGANVLTF. This sequence joins TRBV4-3 and TRBJ2-6; no reliable D call. CDR1 is LGHNA and CDR2 is YSLEER in the germline V gene. The CDR3 totals 17 residues. V lost 3 bases and J 0 bases, leaving 12 bases between the germline ends.

V gene TRBV11-3 combines with J gene TRBJ1-1; D is undetermined. This CDR3 contains 13 residues. Per germline, CDR1 SGHNT and CDR2 YENEEA. V lost 3 bases and J lost 3, with 8 bases in between. CDR3 sequence reads: CASSFTGDTEAFF. The CDR3 bases are TGTGCCAGCAGCTTTACCGGGGACACTGAAGCTTTCTTT.

The gene calls are TRBV3-1 (or the pseudogene TRBV3-2) and TRBJ2-5; D is unresolved. The CDR3 is 13 amino acids. In germline, CDR1 is LGHDT, CDR2 YNNKEL (reference sequence). The V and J ends lost 1 base and 1 base respectively, with 4 bases between them. In DNA, the CDR3 is TGTGCCAGCAGCCAAGCTATCCAAGAGACCCAGTACTTC. This sequence encodes CASSQAIQETQYF.

V and J are TRBV19 and TRBJ2-1; TRBD2 matches 13 bases. Trimming cost V 4 bases and J 4 bases; bases outside gene matches: 7. CDR3 size: 17 residues. Germline-derived CDR1 and CDR2 are LNHDA and SQIVND (reference sequence). Written as DNA, the CDR3 is TGTGCCAGTAGTAGGATACCGGGACTAGCGGGATACAATGAGCAGTTCTTC. Protein: CASSRIPGLAGYNEQFF. Looking up the rest from reference TRBV19 and TRBJ2-1 gives the full variable domain: DGGITQSPKYLFRKEGQNVTLSCEQNLNHDAMYWYRQDPGQGLRLIYYSQIVNDFQKGDIAEGYSVSREKKESFPLTVTSAQKNPTAFYLCASSRIPGLAGYNEQFFGPGTRLTVL.

The V call is TRBV20-1, the J call TRBJ2-7; D is unresolved. Germline assignment: CDR1 DFQATT and CDR2 SNEGSKA (reference sequence). The CDR3 has 10 amino acids. V lost 6 bases and J 5 bases, leaving 8 bases between the germline ends. CDR3 nucleotides: TGCAGTGCAGTGCAGGACGAGCAGTACTTC. Translation: CSAVQDEQYF.

This chain joins TRBV28 and TRBJ1-2; no clear D. Germline V gene data show CDR1 as MDHEN and CDR2 as SYDVKM. Trimming shortened V by 3 bases and J by 4 bases, and 12 bases separated the two germline ends. The CDR3 covers 14 residues. CDR3 DNA sequence: TGTGCCAGCAGTTTTGCGGGGTATCTCTATGGCTACACCTTC. Its protein is CASSFAGYLYGYTF.

The chain recombines TRBV2 with TRBJ1-1, with D possibly being TRBD1 (5 bases). CDR3 length equals 15 residues. With 8 bases removed from V and 6 bases from J, the gap between germline ends came to 22 bases. Germline lookup yields CDR1 SNHLY and CDR2 FYNNEI. CDR3 loop: CASSPGTGGVAEAFF. Written as DNA, the CDR3 is TGTGCCAGCTCCCCAGGGACGGGAGGGGTCGCTGAAGCTTTCTTT.

The rearrangement joins TRBV2 to TRBJ2-7; D possibly corresponds to TRBD2 (6 bases). Germline values: CDR1 SNHLY, CDR2 FYNNEI. This CDR3 spans 14 amino acids. V was pared by 4 bases and J by 2 bases, with 12 bases between. The CDR3 DNA reads TGTGCCAGCAGTGGGGGTGGAGGGGCCTACGAGCAGTACTTC. This translates into CASSGGGGAYEQYF.

CDR3: CATSTGVWDGYTF. The CDR3 DNA sequence: TGTGCCACCTCGACAGGAGTGTGGGATGGCTACACCTTC. This chain uses TRBV2 with TRBJ1-2, with D possibly TRBD1 on 6 matching bases. This CDR3 region has 13 residues. Germline CDR1 is SNHLY and CDR2 is FYNNEI. V lost 10 bases, J lost 6 bases, and 18 bases lay in between.

The chain couples TRBV7-9 to TRBJ2-7, with TRBD1 as a possible D gene (6 bases). Germline loops: CDR1 SEHNR, CDR2 FQNEAQ (reference sequence). V gave up 0 bases and J gave up 5 bases, with 11 bases separating them. The CDR3 totals 14 residues. CDR3 nucleotide sequence: TGTGCCAGCAGCTTAGCAACAGGGTTCCACGAGCAGTACTTC. This encodes CASSLATGFHEQYF.

A single count supports this clone. The chain has TRBV19 and TRBJ2-2, with 10 bases matching TRBD2. With 3 bases clipped from V and 4 bases from J, the junction kept 11 bases outside the gene matches. Germline lookup yields CDR1 LNHDA and CDR2 SQIVND (reference sequence). The CDR3 loop spans 18 amino acids. The chain's CDR3 is CASSIVLAGVRSTGELFF. CDR3 sequence (DNA): TGTGCCAGTAGTATTGTCCTAGCGGGAGTGAGGAGCACCGGGGAGCTGTTTTTT.

This chain connects TRBV24-1 to TRBJ1-5; D possibly corresponds to TRBD1 (6 bases). The ends were cut back, 3 bases at V and 7 bases at J, with 12 bases in the middle. CDR3 length equals 14 residues. CDR1 and CDR2 (germline): KGHDR, SFDVKD. CDR3 protein: CATSDHRAAQPQHF. CDR3 nucleotide sequence: TGTGCCACCAGTGATCACAGGGCGGCGCAGCCCCAGCATTTT.

The chain links TRBV11-2 to TRBJ2-4; TRBD2 might be the D (6 bases). The V end lost 1 base, the J end lost 7 bases, and 11 bases lay between the germline ends. CDR1 SGHAT and CDR2 FQNNGV come from the germline V gene. CDR3 length equals 14 residues. DNA for the CDR3: TGTGCCAGCAGCTTAGGTGCAGGAGGGAACATTCAGTACTTC. Translating it yields CASSLGAGGNIQYF.

This chain links TRBV7-9 with TRBJ1-1; D might be TRBD1 (5 bases). The CDR3 extends over 15 amino acids. V was pared by 1 base and J by 1 base, with 10 bases between. Germline values: CDR1 SEHNR, CDR2 FQNEAQ (reference sequence). The CDR3 region has the DNA TGTGCCAGCAGCTTAGGTCCAGGGTGGAACACTGAAGCTTTCTTT. It yields the protein CASSLGPGWNTEAFF. The full variable domain, with the rest looked up from reference TRBV7-9 and TRBJ1-1, is DTGVSQNPRHKITKRGQNVTFRCDPISEHNRLYWYRQTLGQGPEFLTYFQNEAQLEKSRLLSDRFSAERPKGSFSTLEIQRTEQGDSAMYLCASSLGPGWNTEAFFGQGTRLTVV.

The V gene is TRBV15, the J gene TRBJ2-5; 7 bases align to TRBD1. V shed 10 bases, J shed 2 bases, and the junction held 10 bases outside the gene matches. Germline V gives CDR1 LNHNV, CDR2 YYDKDF (reference sequence). This CDR3 is built from 14 residues. This CDR3 reads CAIQQGRAQETQYF. The CDR3 coding sequence is TGTGCCATCCAACAGGGGAGAGCTCAAGAGACCCAGTACTTC.

V is TRBV28 and J is TRBJ1-3; 7 bases fit TRBD1. Trimming cost V 5 bases and J 3 bases; bases outside gene matches: 4. This CDR3 region has 14 residues. Germline assignment: CDR1 MDHEN and CDR2 SYDVKM. The CDR3 sequence: CASSPHRGGNTIYF. CDR3 in DNA: TGTGCCAGCAGTCCACACAGGGGTGGAAACACCATATATTTT.

The rearrangement uses TRBV19 and TRBJ1-1; D uncertain. In germline, CDR1 is LNHDA, CDR2 SQIVND (reference sequence). V lost 6 bases and J 5 bases, leaving 13 bases between the germline ends. The CDR3 contains 13 residues. In nucleotides, the CDR3 is TGTGCCAGTAGGTGGGGAGTCGGGACTGAAGCTTTCTTT. Translation: CASRWGVGTEAFF.

The chain carries TRBV29-1 and TRBJ2-7; 7 bases map to TRBD2. This CDR3 is 14 amino acids long. CDR1 is SQVTM, CDR2 ANQGSEA, per germline. With V trimmed by 3 bases and J by 0 bases, 5 bases remained unmatched. The DNA of the CDR3 is TGCAGCGTTGAGGCTAGCGGTAGCTCCTACGAGCAGTACTTC. It encodes CSVEASGSSYEQYF.

The chain is built from TRBV4-2 and TRBJ2-1; 9 nucleotides match TRBD2. Germline CDR1 and CDR2: LGHNA and YNFKEQ. Losses at the gene ends were 0 bases for V and 4 bases for J; bases not matched to a gene: 1. The CDR3 covers 15 residues. The CDR3 loop is CASSQDLAGYNEQFF. CDR3 sequence (DNA): TGTGCCAGCAGCCAAGATCTAGCGGGGTACAATGAGCAGTTCTTC.

The genes are TRBV15 and TRBJ2-5, with D possibly being TRBD1 (5 bases). V was pared by 6 bases and J by 1 base, with 9 bases between. The CDR3 sequence is 13 residues long. Germline V gene sequence: CDR1 LNHNV, CDR2 YYDKDF (reference sequence). In DNA, the CDR3 is TGTGCCACCAGACAAGGGGCCCAAGAGACCCAGTACTTC. Protein sequence: CATRQGAQETQYF.

This clone has only a few counts. This chain uses TRBV6-5 with TRBJ1-1, with 10 bases that match TRBD1. Germline loops: CDR1 MNHEY, CDR2 SVGAGI. The length of the CDR3 is 15 residues. Losses at the gene ends were 6 bases for V and 4 bases for J; bases not matched to a gene: 8. Here the CDR3 reads CASRSGTGDATEAFF. CDR3 DNA sequence: TGTGCCAGCAGATCCGGGACAGGGGATGCCACTGAAGCTTTCTTT.

The rearrangement links TRBV7-2 to TRBJ2-7; D possibly corresponds to TRBD1 (5 bases). Germline V gene sequence: CDR1 SGHTA, CDR2 FQGNSA. This CDR3 spans 16 amino acids. Between the trimmed V and J ends, which lost 5 bases and 0 bases, there was a span of 17 bases. DNA for the CDR3: TGTGCCAGCAGCCTAGGAAACCTAGGGGTCTCCTACGAGCAGTACTTC. Its protein product is CASSLGNLGVSYEQYF.

The rearrangement links TRBV20-1 to TRBJ2-1, with a tentative D call TRBD1 (5 bases). The V end lost 3 bases, the J end lost 9 bases, and 9 bases lay between the germline ends. CDR1 DFQATT and CDR2 SNEGSKA come from the germline V gene (reference sequence). This CDR3 spans 11 amino acids. The chain's CDR3 is CSASVRGEQFF. The CDR3 region has the DNA TGCAGTGCTAGTGTTAGGGGTGAGCAGTTCTTC.